The clone carrying this T cell receptor beta chain was counted at least ten times. The data originate from a study of breast tumors, draining lymph nodes, adjacent tissues. V lost 1 base and J lost 1, with 12 bases in between. In germline, CDR1 is SGHTA, CDR2 FQGNSA. The CDR3 is made up of 16 amino acids. Breast cancer patients provided tissue from their axillary draining lymph nodes. TCRdb re-derived calls from the multiplex PCR reads in MiXCR, one entry per CDR3 protein. In the table there are some 140,000 distinct CDR3 sequences, 20% to 25% of which are singletons. The sequence came from a female donor with breast cancer. Some clones in this sample may be carry-over from other donors' samples. V usage is TRBV7-2 and J usage is TRBJ2-3; D may match TRBD1 or TRBD2 (5 bases each). Sequenced input: axillary lymph node tissue. The CDR3 coding sequence is TGTGCCAGCAGCTTAGTGTGGGGGATTGGCACAGATACGCAGTATTTT. It encodes CASSLVWGIGTDTQYF.